Each of the 30 T cell receptor beta chains below was sequenced from the same sample in a study of T-cell reconstitution after alpha-beta-depleted transplantation in children. TCRbeta library construction was performed incorporating unique molecular identifiers. Using its own MiXCR run on the PCR reads, TCRdb lists one record per CDR3 protein. The sample includes around 530,000 distinct CDR3 sequences, about 30% seen only once; the top ten take less than 2.5%. The source was PBMCs from the stem cell graft donor, collected from the stem cell graft. All receptors derive from a human donor who donated a stem cell graft to a child with aplastic anemia.

The V call is TRBV13, the J call TRBJ1-2, with D tentatively TRBD1 (5 bases). Germline loops: CDR1 PRHDT, CDR2 FYEKMQ (reference sequence). This CDR3 comprises 13 residues. Trimming cost V 5 bases and J 6 bases, with 13 bases left between them. This CDR3 reads CASSPQGDDGYTF. The DNA of the CDR3 is TGTGCCAGCAGCCCGCAGGGCGACGATGGCTACACCTTC.

The chain combines TRBV11-2 with TRBJ2-7; 10 bases fit TRBD2. Germline V gene data show CDR1 as SGHAT and CDR2 as FQNNGV. CDR3 length: 15 amino acids. V dropped 3 bases and J dropped 3; count of bases not matched to a gene: 5. CDR3 sequence reads: CASSLQLAGIYEQYF. As DNA, the CDR3 is TGTGCCAGCAGCTTGCAACTAGCGGGAATCTACGAGCAGTACTTC.

This clonotype was detected only a few times. The chain uses TRBV28 and TRBJ2-5, with a possible D match to TRBD1 (5 bases). Trimming cost V 4 bases and J 2 bases, with 11 bases left between them. The CDR3 contains 14 residues. Germline values: CDR1 MDHEN, CDR2 SYDVKM. In DNA form, the CDR3 reads TGTGCCAGCAGTTGGGCAAAGGGGCAAGAGACCCAGTACTTC. Its translation is CASSWAKGQETQYF.

V usage is TRBV28 and J usage is TRBJ2-7; D might be TRBD1 or TRBD2, each matching 5 bases. Germline CDR1 is MDHEN and CDR2 is SYDVKM. Trimming removed 6 bases from V and 1 base from J, with 13 bases in between. The CDR3 covers 14 residues. The CDR3 sequence is CASRDMGSSYEQYV. The CDR3 DNA is TGTGCCAGCAGGGACATGGGGAGTTCCTACGAGCAGTACGTC.

The chain carries TRBV7-9 and TRBJ1-1, with D possibly being TRBD1 (5 bases). Germline V gene lookup returns CDR1 SEHNR and CDR2 FQNEAQ (reference sequence). CDR3 length: 12 amino acids. V was trimmed by 5 bases and J by 6 bases, leaving 10 bases between them. The CDR3 nucleotides read TGTGCCAGCAGCCCGCGGGGGGCTGAAGCTTTCTTT. Its protein is CASSPRGAEAFF.

This clonotype has a handful of counts. V usage is TRBV7-9 and J usage is TRBJ1-4; D remains ambiguous. This CDR3 spans 15 amino acids. V dropped 0 bases and J dropped 7 bases, with 12 bases sitting between them. The germline gives CDR1 SEHNR, CDR2 FQNEAQ (reference sequence). The CDR3 region is CASSLADSVAEKLFF. The DNA for the CDR3 is TGTGCCAGCAGCTTAGCGGACTCGGTGGCTGAAAAACTGTTTTTT. The full variable domain, rest sourced from reference TRBV7-9 and TRBJ1-4, is DTGVSQNPRHKITKRGQNVTFRCDPISEHNRLYWYRQTLGQGPEFLTYFQNEAQLEKSRLLSDRFSAERPKGSFSTLEIQRTEQGDSAMYLCASSLADSVAEKLFFGSGTQLSVL.

A few counts support this clonotype. The J gene is TRBJ1-2, the V gene TRBV12-3 or TRBV12-4, with TRBD1 identical over 7 bases. V was pared by 3 bases and J by 6 bases, with 13 bases of the junction left unmatched. The CDR3 loop spans 16 amino acids. Here the CDR3 reads CASSFVMRGPWDGYTF. The CDR3, as DNA: TGTGCCAGCAGTTTTGTGATGAGGGGGCCGTGGGATGGCTACACCTTC.

The chain employs TRBV7-2 and TRBJ1-5; 9 bases are a match to TRBD1. Germline V gene data show CDR1 as SGHTA and CDR2 as FQGNSA. CDR3 length: 15 residues. With V trimmed by 1 base and J by 8 bases, 6 bases remained unmatched. CDR3 nucleotide sequence: TGTGCCAGCAGCTTAGGTGGGACAGGGATTAAGCCCCAGCATTTT. Protein product: CASSLGGTGIKPQHF.

The table lists this clonotype with a few counts. The chain uses TRBV18 and TRBJ2-1, with D possibly being TRBD1 or TRBD2 (5 bases each). The CDR3 has 14 amino acids. V was shortened by 6 bases and J by 7 bases, with 16 bases between the two germline ends. The germline gives CDR1 KGHSH, CDR2 LQKENI. The CDR3 protein is CASSPTAAGNEQFF. The DNA for the CDR3 is TGTGCCAGCTCCCCCACAGCGGCAGGGAATGAGCAGTTCTTC.

The chain employs TRBV6-2 or TRBV6-3 and TRBJ2-5; the match to TRBD2 covers 7 bases. Trimming cost V 7 bases and J 4 bases; bases outside gene matches: 3. The CDR3 totals 12 residues. Germline lookup yields CDR1 MNHEY and CDR2 SVGEGT. The chain's CDR3 is CASKTGGETQYF. CDR3 bases: TGTGCCAGCAAGACGGGGGGAGAGACCCAGTACTTC.

This clonotype was counted at least ten times. The CDR3 loop is CASSDRWTYEQYF. The CDR3 bases are TGTGCCAGCAGCGACAGGTGGACCTACGAGCAGTACTTC. The chain links TRBV12-3 or TRBV12-4 to TRBJ2-7, with a weak D call TRBD1 (6 bases). CDR3 length: 13 residues. V was shortened by 6 bases and J by 2 bases, with 11 bases between the two germline ends.

There are a few counts of this clonotype. The chain combines TRBV6-2 or TRBV6-3 with TRBJ2-7; no reliable D call. This CDR3 contains 13 residues. CDR1 MNHEY and CDR2 SVGEGT come from the germline V gene. Trimming cost V 6 bases and J 0 bases, with 9 bases left between them. The chain's CDR3 is CASSPTVSYEQYF. Here the CDR3 DNA reads TGTGCCAGCAGCCCGACGGTCTCCTACGAGCAGTACTTC.

V is TRBV7-6 and J is TRBJ1-1; D remains unclear. Trimming cost V 5 bases and J 0 bases, with 25 bases left between them. From germline, CDR1 is SGHVS and CDR2 FNYEAQ. The CDR3 runs to 19 residues. This chain's CDR3 is CASSGPRLGPEFMNTEAFF. CDR3 in DNA: TGTGCCAGCAGCGGACCGAGGCTCGGCCCTGAGTTTATGAACACTGAAGCTTTCTTT.

The chain recombines TRBV18 with TRBJ2-1; maybe TRBD2 (6 bases). CDR1 is KGHSH, CDR2 LQKENI, per germline. Trimming took 0 bases from V and 5 from J, leaving 14 bases between them. The CDR3 length is 16 residues. CDR3 residues: CASSPPRWRGNNEQFF. The DNA of the CDR3 is TGTGCCAGCTCACCACCTAGATGGCGGGGAAACAATGAGCAGTTCTTC.

The chain joins TRBV13 to TRBJ2-1; the match to TRBD1 covers 8 bases. V was clipped by 5 bases and J by 7 bases; unmatched bases: 7. Germline V gene sequence: CDR1 PRHDT, CDR2 FYEKMQ (reference sequence). The length of the CDR3 is 14 residues. The CDR3 coding sequence is TGTGCCAGCAGCCTCCGGACAGGGTTAAATGAGCAGTTCTTC. Translated, it gives CASSLRTGLNEQFF. The whole variable domain, remainder taken from reference TRBV13 and TRBJ2-1, is AAGVIQSPRHLIKEKRETATLKCYPIPRHDTVYWYQQGPGQDPQFLISFYEKMQSDKGSIPDRFSAQQFSDYHSELNMSSLELGDSALYFCASSLRTGLNEQFFGPGTRLTVL.

There are a few counts of this clonotype. The genes are TRBV25-1 and TRBJ2-1; 8 bases agree with TRBD2. Per the germline V gene, CDR1 is MGHDK and CDR2 is SYGVNS. The CDR3 runs to 16 residues. J lost 2 bases, V lost 4 bases, and 7 bases had no gene match. The DNA for the CDR3 is TGTGCCAGCAGTGTAGAAGCGGGAGTGGCCTACAATGAGCAGTTCTTC. Amino acid sequence: CASSVEAGVAYNEQFF.

V is TRBV7-8 and J is TRBJ1-5; no clear D gene. V was pared by 1 base and J by 1 base, with 8 bases between. Germline CDR1 SGHVS, CDR2 FQNEAQ. The CDR3 has 15 amino acids. CDR3 DNA sequence: TGTGCCAGCAGCTTAGATCACAACAGCAATCAGCCCCAGCATTTT. This codes for CASSLDHNSNQPQHF. Full variable domain (missing parts from reference TRBV7-8 and TRBJ1-5): GAGVSQSPRYKVAKRGQDVALRCDPISGHVSLFWYQQALGQGPEFLTYFQNEAQLDKSGLPSDRFFAERPEGSVSTLKIQRTQQEDSAVYLCASSLDHNSNQPQHFGDGTRLSIL.

Note on this clonotype: Its ends do not fully match the called genes, so a read error is possible. The CDR3 spells CASSLGQGANEHFF. The CDR3 DNA sequence: TGTGCCAGCAGCCTGGGACAGGGGGCAAATGAGCATTTCTTC. The chain links TRBV12-3 or TRBV12-4 to TRBJ2-1, with 12 bases matching TRBD1. There are 14 residues in the CDR3.

The V call is TRBV19, the J call TRBJ2-7; 13 bases match TRBD2. This CDR3 is built from 14 residues. V lost 6 bases to trimming and J lost 5 bases; unmatched junction nucleotides: 4. From germline, CDR1 is LNHDA and CDR2 SQIVND (reference sequence). The CDR3 region is CASRGLAGFDEQYF. CDR3 DNA sequence: TGTGCCAGTAGGGGACTAGCGGGATTCGACGAGCAGTACTTC.

In this sample, this clonotype turned up a few times. The rearrangement links TRBV6-5 to TRBJ2-3, with D hard to call. This CDR3 is built from 15 residues. Germline-derived CDR1 and CDR2 are MNHEY and SVGAGI. Trimming stripped 0 bases from V and 1 base from J, with 8 bases between. CDR3 residues: CASSYSRAGTDTQYF. The DNA for the CDR3 is TGTGCCAGCAGTTACTCTAGGGCCGGCACAGATACGCAGTATTTT.

This clonotype was counted only a few times. This chain links TRBV6-5 with TRBJ1-2; D gene uncertain. CDR1 MNHEY and CDR2 SVGAGI come from the germline V gene. Trimming cost V 1 base and J 1 base, with 7 bases left between them. This CDR3 has 14 residues. The CDR3 DNA reads as TGTGCCAGCAGTTACTTGGCGGATAACTATGGCTACACCTTC. Encoded protein: CASSYLADNYGYTF.

The chain employs TRBV6-2 or TRBV6-3 and TRBJ2-4; D possibly corresponds to TRBD2 (5 bases). Per germline, CDR1 MNHEY and CDR2 SVGEGT. V lost 4 bases to trimming and J lost 5 bases, with 9 bases between them. This CDR3 has 13 amino acids. The CDR3 protein is CASSWAGQNIQYF. For the CDR3, the DNA is TGTGCCAGCAGTTGGGCGGGCCAAAACATTCAGTACTTC.

The chain has TRBV29-1 and TRBJ1-5; 7 positions match TRBD1. J was trimmed by 6 bases and V by 4 bases; bases with no gene match: 3. Germline-derived CDR1 and CDR2 are SQVTM and ANQGSEA. The length of the CDR3 is 12 residues. The CDR3 DNA reads as TGCAGCGTTGGAAACAGGGGTCAGCCCCAGCATTTT. This codes for CSVGNRGQPQHF. Full variable domain (rest looked up from reference TRBV29-1 and TRBJ1-5): SAVISQKPSRDICQRGTSLTIQCQVDSQVTMMFWYRQQPGQSLTLIATANQGSEATYESGFVIDKFPISRPNLTFSTLTVSNMSPEDSSIYLCSVGNRGQPQHFGDGTRLSIL.

This clonotype was seen a few times. The V and J genes are TRBV15 and TRBJ2-3, with D unresolved. Trimming cost V 0 bases and J 7 bases, with 11 bases left between them. Germline V CDR1 and CDR2: LNHNV, YYDKDF (reference sequence). This CDR3 is 14 amino acids long. CDR3 sequence reads: CATSRDERPNTQYF. As DNA, the CDR3 is TGTGCCACCAGCAGAGACGAACGACCCAATACGCAGTATTTT. Full variable domain (outside the CDR3, taken from reference TRBV15 and TRBJ2-3): DAMVIQNPRYQVTQFGKPVTLSCSQTLNHNVMYWYQQKSSQAPKLLFHYYDKDFNNEADTPDNFQSRRPNTSFCFLDIRSPGLGDTAMYLCATSRDERPNTQYFGPGTRLTVL.

The chain couples TRBV6-1 to TRBJ2-1; TRBD2 agrees at 10 bases. The CDR3 is 14 amino acids. CDR1 and CDR2 from the germline V gene are MNHNS and SASEGT. V shed 6 bases and J 6 bases; nucleotides not matched to a gene: 5. This CDR3 is CASSPGTSANEQFF. CDR3 sequence (DNA): TGTGCCAGCAGCCCCGGGACTAGCGCCAATGAGCAGTTCTTC.

The V call is TRBV19, the J call TRBJ2-5; D gene uncertain. Germline values: CDR1 LNHDA, CDR2 SQIVND (reference sequence). The CDR3 covers 14 residues. V was trimmed by 3 bases and J by 5 bases, leaving 13 bases between them. The CDR3 DNA is TGTGCCAGTAGTATGGGCGTAGCCGCGGAGACCCAGTACTTC. This translates into CASSMGVAAETQYF.

This chain links TRBV5-6 with TRBJ2-7, with 9 bases that match TRBD1. This CDR3 contains 16 residues. J lost 4 bases, V lost 1 base, and 9 bases had no gene match. Per germline, CDR1 SGHDT and CDR2 YYEEEE. The CDR3: CASSLFFGDRAYEQYF. In nucleotides, the CDR3 is TGTGCCAGCAGCTTGTTTTTCGGGGACAGGGCTTACGAGCAGTACTTC.

The chain has TRBV11-2 and TRBJ2-7; no clear D gene. Germline-derived CDR1 and CDR2 are SGHAT and FQNNGV. CDR3 size: 13 residues. The V gene lost 5 bases and the J gene lost 4 bases, with 12 bases spanning the gap. The CDR3 region has the DNA TGTGCCAGCAGCCCAAGCCCTACGTACGAGCAGTACGTC. Its translation: CASSPSPTYEQYV.

This chain uses TRBV18 with TRBJ2-7; D is possibly TRBD2 (6 bases). This CDR3 is built from 12 residues. Trimming pared 3 bases from V and 7 bases from J, leaving 10 bases between. Per germline, CDR1 KGHSH and CDR2 LQKENI. CDR3 nucleotide sequence: TGTGCCAGCTCACCGACTAGTCGGGAGCAGTACGTC. Translated, it gives CASSPTSREQYV.

The chain is built from TRBV7-9 and TRBJ1-3; TRBD1 agrees at 10 bases. Germline V lookup: CDR1 SEHNR, CDR2 FQNEAQ (reference sequence). The CDR3 covers 16 residues. Trimming at V came to 1 base and at J to 2 bases, leaving 2 bases not matched to a gene. The CDR3 region has the DNA TGTGCCAGCAGCTTAGACGGGACAGGGGCTGGAAACACCATATATTTT. Translated, it gives CASSLDGTGAGNTIYF.